A single sample gave rise to the 18 T cell receptor beta chains below, sequenced in a study of T cells after yellow fever vaccination. TCRdb re-called the 5' RACE reads with MiXCR, one entry per CDR3 protein. The sample lists some 200,000 distinct CDR3 sequences, approximately 10% occurring once. This material consisted of CD8+ T cells sorted from PBMCs, taken 15 days after the yellow fever booster vaccination. These receptor sequences come from a young man who received the YFV17D yellow fever vaccine.

This clonotype appeared a few times. CDR3 in amino acids: CSAREQGYTQYF. The DNA for the CDR3 is TGCAGTGCTAGAGAGCAGGGATATACGCAGTATTTT. The V gene is TRBV20-1, the J gene TRBJ2-3; tentative D call: TRBD1 (5 bases). The CDR3 is 12 amino acids. V gave up 0 bases and J gave up 7 bases, with 8 bases separating them. Germline V gene sequence: CDR1 DFQATT, CDR2 SNEGSKA (reference sequence).

This clonotype was counted between two and nine times. V gene TRBV7-2 combines with J gene TRBJ2-7; D is unresolved. The V gene lost 2 bases and the J gene lost 0 bases, with 11 bases spanning the gap. Germline V gene sequence: CDR1 SGHTA, CDR2 FQGNSA. The CDR3 extends over 15 amino acids. In DNA form, the CDR3 reads TGTGCCAGCAGCTTATCAATCCTACCCTCCTACGAGCAGTACTTC. This gives the protein CASSLSILPSYEQYF.

This sequence joins TRBV13 and TRBJ2-5; the match to TRBD2 covers 10 bases. Per the germline V gene, CDR1 is PRHDT and CDR2 is FYEKMQ (reference sequence). Trimming removed 5 bases from V and 6 bases from J; junction bases left unmatched: 12. This CDR3 region has 16 residues. CDR3 region: CASSPRASGGWKTQYF. CDR3 in DNA: TGTGCCAGCAGCCCAAGGGCTAGCGGGGGTTGGAAGACCCAGTACTTC.

V usage is TRBV15 and J usage is TRBJ2-2; D gene ambiguous. The V and J ends lost 0 bases and 0 bases respectively, with 17 bases between them. The CDR3 has 19 residues. Germline-derived CDR1 and CDR2 are LNHNV and YYDKDF (reference sequence). The CDR3: CATSRDSPLQLPNTGELFF. The CDR3, as DNA: TGTGCCACCAGCAGAGACTCCCCCCTACAGCTACCGAACACCGGGGAGCTGTTTTTT.

This clonotype was detected many times. The chain recombines TRBV12-3 or TRBV12-4 with TRBJ2-7; TRBD1 aligns across 10 bases. Trimming removed 2 bases from V and 0 bases from J; junction bases left unmatched: 10. This CDR3 has 18 residues. The CDR3 sequence: CASSLIPGQGPSSYEQYV. CDR3 bases: TGTGCCAGCAGTTTAATCCCGGGACAGGGGCCGAGCTCCTACGAGCAGTACGTC.

This clonotype was counted ten times or more. The chain combines TRBV7-8 with TRBJ2-2; 10 bases fit TRBD1. This CDR3 comprises 15 residues. V lost 8 bases and J lost 5; bases outside the gene matches: 8. CDR1 and CDR2 from the germline V gene are SGHVS and FQNEAQ. The CDR3 region is CASGPDRGQTGELFF. DNA of the CDR3: TGTGCCAGCGGGCCTGACAGGGGGCAGACCGGGGAGCTGTTTTTT.

This clonotype was found a few times. The V and J genes are TRBV27 and TRBJ1-2; 10 nucleotides align to TRBD1. Germline-derived CDR1 and CDR2 are MNHEY and SMNVEV (reference sequence). This CDR3 has 15 amino acids. V lost 2 bases, J lost 5 bases, and 5 bases stayed unmatched. The CDR3 loop is CASSLAGQGPYGYTF. CDR3 DNA sequence: TGTGCCAGCAGTTTAGCGGGACAGGGGCCTTATGGCTACACCTTC.

This clonotype has only a few counts. The rearrangement joins TRBV15 to TRBJ2-5; D gene uncertain. V lost 1 base and J lost 2, with 8 bases in between. This CDR3 contains 14 residues. The germline V gene encodes CDR1 LNHNV and CDR2 YYDKDF (reference sequence). This CDR3 is CATSRVPRQETQYF. The CDR3 coding sequence is TGTGCCACCAGCAGAGTTCCCAGGCAAGAGACCCAGTACTTC.

The V call is TRBV6-1, the J call TRBJ1-2; D perhaps matches TRBD1 (6 bases). Trimming took off 6 bases at V and 3 bases at J, with 29 bases between the two ends. In germline, CDR1 is MNHNS, CDR2 SASEGT. The CDR3 runs 19 residues. CDR3 bases: TGTGCCAGCAGCGACGCCGGGGTTTCTAGATCTCACAGGGACTATGGCTACACCTTC. Its protein is CASSDAGVSRSHRDYGYTF.

This chain connects TRBV19 to TRBJ1-2; no definite D call. CDR1 LNHDA and CDR2 SQIVND come from the germline V gene (reference sequence). Trimming shortened V by 5 bases and J by 4 bases, and 17 bases separated the two germline ends. This CDR3 has 15 residues. CDR3 DNA sequence: TGTGCCAGTAGTCCGGCGACGTTGAGTTCCTATGGCTACACCTTC. This encodes CASSPATLSSYGYTF.

This clonotype has more than one count but fewer than ten. This rearrangement joins TRBV29-1 to TRBJ2-1, with TRBD2 matching 14 bases. V trimming: 7 bases; J trimming: 7 bases; junction bases outside the gene matches: 9. The length of the CDR3 is 15 residues. The V gene's germline CDR1 is SQVTM and CDR2 ANQGSEA. The CDR3 protein is CSATSTSGGANEQFF. The CDR3 nucleotides are TGCAGCGCCACTTCGACTAGCGGGGGGGCAAATGAGCAGTTCTTC.

The chain is built from TRBV7-9 and TRBJ2-1; 8 nucleotides match TRBD2. There are 16 residues in the CDR3. Losses at the gene ends were 1 base for V and 5 bases for J; bases not matched to a gene: 7. From germline, CDR1 is SEHNR and CDR2 FQNEAQ (reference sequence). In DNA form, the CDR3 reads TGTGCCAGCAGCTTAGTCCCAGCGGGGGACCACAATGAGCAGTTCTTC. Translation gives CASSLVPAGDHNEQFF. The full variable domain, completed using reference TRBV7-9 and TRBJ2-1, is DTGVSQNPRHKITKRGQNVTFRCDPISEHNRLYWYRQTLGQGPEFLTYFQNEAQLEKSRLLSDRFSAERPKGSFSTLEIQRTEQGDSAMYLCASSLVPAGDHNEQFFGPGTRLTVL.

The gene calls are TRBV5-5 and TRBJ1-5; D gene ambiguous. CDR3 length equals 17 residues. Per the germline V gene, CDR1 is SGHKS and CDR2 is YYEKEE (reference sequence). V lost 4 bases to trimming and J lost 0 bases, with 17 bases between them. CDR3 sequence (DNA): TGTGCCAGCAGCCGCTGGCCCGGGTCCTATAGCAATCAGCCCCAGCATTTT. It codes for CASSRWPGSYSNQPQHF.

CDR3 DNA sequence: TGTGCCAGCAGTTATGCCGACAGGGAAGCCAAAAACATTCAGTACTTC. Its translation is CASSYADREAKNIQYF. The chain links TRBV6-2 or TRBV6-3 to TRBJ2-4, with 7 bases matching TRBD1. Germline assignment: CDR1 MNHEY and CDR2 SVGEGT. Trimming took 3 bases from V and 0 from J; bases not matched to a gene: 5. The CDR3 contains 16 residues.

The chain links TRBV6-2 or TRBV6-3 to TRBJ2-1; the match to TRBD2 covers 16 bases. There are 18 residues in the CDR3. The trim removed 2 bases at V and 3 bases at J, leaving 4 bases unmatched. Germline V gene lookup returns CDR1 MNHEY and CDR2 SVGEGT. The CDR3 DNA reads TGTGCCAGCAGTTACACGGGACTAGCGGGGGGGCTCTACAATGAGCAGTTCTTC. It translates to CASSYTGLAGGLYNEQFF.

This clonotype appeared many times. This chain connects TRBV16 to TRBJ1-4, with 7 bases that match TRBD1. Per germline, CDR1 KGHSY and CDR2 FQNENV. J was trimmed by 5 bases and V by 4 bases; bases with no gene match: 7. The CDR3 runs to 15 residues. The CDR3 DNA follows: TGTGCCAGCAGCCTCCTGGGACAGAAAAATGAAAAACTGTTTTTT. Protein: CASSLLGQKNEKLFF.

This clonotype was detected a few times. The chain carries TRBV10-3 and TRBJ2-3, with 11 positions matching TRBD2. The V gene's germline CDR1 is ENHRY and CDR2 SYGVKD. V lost 4 bases, J lost 2 bases, and 2 bases stayed unmatched. CDR3 length equals 15 residues. Here the CDR3 DNA reads TGTGCCATCAGTGGTAGCGGGGGGGACACAGATACGCAGTATTTT. It codes for CAISGSGGDTDTQYF.

CDR3 in DNA: TGCAGCGTTGAATCGGTTTCGGACAGGGGCTCCTACGAGCAGTACTTC. Its translation is CSVESVSDRGSYEQYF. This rearrangement joins TRBV29-1 to TRBJ2-7; 9 bases are a match to TRBD1. J was trimmed by 0 bases and V by 2 bases; bases with no gene match: 8. Germline lookup yields CDR1 SQVTM and CDR2 ANQGSEA. This CDR3 is built from 16 residues.